This T cell receptor (beta chain) is from a study of human T cells and chemical hapten exposure. MiXCR was run by TCRdb on the RACE reads, yielding one entry per CDR3 protein. The table includes 150,000 to 200,000 distinct CDR3 sequences, about a fifth detected once. There are a few counts of this clonotype. What it binds is not known. Broader study findings: Clustering by CDR3 similarity yielded significantly more large clusters from expanded TCRs than controls.

This sample's time point: patch test 1, 2 weeks after DPC sensitization. Sample treatment: therapeutic diphenylcyclopropenone sensitization with weekly scalp DPC. This CDR3 contains 11 residues. Germline lookup yields CDR1 MNHEY and CDR2 SVGAGI. Trimming stripped 6 bases from V and 5 bases from J, with 5 bases between. This rearrangement joins TRBV6-5 to TRBJ2-1; no definite D call. The clonotype comes from a woman aged 50 to 60 with alopecia areata. Some clones in this sample may be carry-over from other donors' samples. Sequencing was performed on whole blood, taken in connection with sensitization to the hapten diphenylcyclopropenone (DPC). The DNA of the CDR3 is TGTGCCAGCAGCCGGGACAATGAGCAGTTCTTC. Amino acids: CASSRDNEQFF.